Below are 27 T cell receptor beta chains sequenced from a single sample in a study of blood T cell repertoires in COVID-19. Measured with immunoSEQ multiplex PCR; TCRdb has only the in-frame clones, and not every one. Altogether under 250,000 clones are present, 75% to 90% being singletons, with the ten largest covering under 3.5%. The specimen sequenced was PBMCs or T cells enriched from blood (not recorded which). Every receptor here comes from a woman aged 18-35 years in a cohort exposed to, infected with or recovered from COVID-19 (not recorded which).

V gene TRBV7-6 combines with J gene TRBJ2-7; 12 nucleotides match TRBD2. The V gene end was trimmed by 0 bases and the J gene end by 5 bases; junction bases not matched to a gene: 17. Germline values: CDR1 SGHVS, CDR2 FNYEAQ. CDR3 length: 20 residues. The CDR3 region has the DNA TGTGCCAGCAGCTTAGCGCTGGGTAGGGGCGCGACTAGCGGGAGCCACGAGCAGTACTTC. This gives the protein CASSLALGRGATSGSHEQYF.

The table lists this clone with a few counts. The V gene is TRBV2, the J gene TRBJ1-4, with no clear D. This CDR3 has 13 amino acids. CDR1 SNHLY and CDR2 FYNNEI come from the germline V gene. The V and J ends lost 11 bases and 0 bases respectively, with 10 bases between them. CDR3 sequence (DNA): TGTGCCGGAGGACTAACAACTAATGAAAAACTGTTTTTT. Protein product: CAGGLTTNEKLFF.

The chain couples TRBV4-2 to TRBJ2-2; maybe TRBD1 (5 bases). The CDR3 consists of 14 residues. Germline V lookup: CDR1 LGHNA, CDR2 YNFKEQ. Trimming took off 0 bases at V and 13 bases at J, with 15 bases between the two ends. CDR3 loop: CASSQDQAGAGLFF. DNA of the CDR3: TGTGCCAGCAGCCAAGATCAAGCTGGGGCAGGGCTGTTTTTT.

J is TRBJ2-3 and V is TRBV9; TRBD2 is a possible D gene (5 bases). From germline, CDR1 is SGDLS and CDR2 YYNGEE. This CDR3 spans 16 amino acids. Trimming left V 0 bases short and J 6 bases short, with 17 bases between. CDR3 sequence (DNA): TGTGCCAGCAGCGTAGGTGCGGGCCCCTGGGCGGATACGCAGTATTTT. It encodes CASSVGAGPWADTQYF.

V usage is TRBV2 and J usage is TRBJ1-5, with 9 bases aligning to TRBD1. The length of the CDR3 is 18 residues. Germline CDR1 reads SNHLY; CDR2 reads FYNNEI. V lost 9 bases, J lost 2 bases, and 17 bases stayed unmatched. The CDR3 sequence is CARYGRQGEIGGNQPQHF. Here the CDR3 DNA reads TGTGCCAGATACGGCAGACAGGGGGAAATAGGAGGCAATCAGCCCCAGCATTTT. Full variable domain (remainder filled in from reference TRBV2 and TRBJ1-5): EPEVTQTPSHQVTQMGQEVILRCVPISNHLYFYWYRQILGQKVEFLVSFYNNEISEKSEIFDDQFSVERPDGSNFTLKIRSTKLEDSAMYFCARYGRQGEIGGNQPQHFGDGTRLSIL.

The chain recombines TRBV2 with TRBJ1-5, with TRBD1 matching over 7 bases. Germline assignment: CDR1 SNHLY and CDR2 FYNNEI. The CDR3 length is 14 residues. Germline trimming cut 9 bases from V and 0 bases from J; bases unmatched to any gene: 5. The CDR3 reads CASGDSHSNQPQHF. The CDR3, as DNA: TGTGCCAGTGGGGACAGTCATAGCAATCAGCCCCAGCATTTT.

The J gene is TRBJ2-3, the V gene TRBV28; 9 positions agree with TRBD2. In germline, CDR1 is MDHEN, CDR2 SYDVKM. J gave up 2 bases and V 1 base, and 7 bases lay outside the gene matches. The CDR3 sequence is 17 residues long. This chain's CDR3 is CASSLSTSGRYTDTQYF. The CDR3 DNA reads as TGTGCCAGCAGTTTATCCACTAGCGGGCGCTACACAGATACGCAGTATTTT.

The chain has TRBV11-3 and TRBJ2-3; TRBD1 matches 9 bases. CDR3 length: 15 amino acids. V was clipped by 4 bases and J by 6 bases; unmatched bases: 8. CDR1 is SGHNT and CDR2 is YENEEA in the germline V gene. CDR3 amino acids: CASSSGQGGTDTQYF. For the CDR3, the DNA is TGTGCCAGCAGCTCGGGACAGGGAGGTACCGATACGCAGTATTTT. Full variable domain (outside the CDR3, taken from reference TRBV11-3 and TRBJ2-3): EAGVVQSPRYKIIEKKQPVAFWCNPISGHNTLYWYLQNLGQGPELLIRYENEEAVDDSQLPKDRFSAERLKGVDSTLKIQPAELGDSAVYLCASSSGQGGTDTQYFGPGTRLTVL.

This chain uses TRBV7-8 with TRBJ2-7; D unresolved. Trimming pared 3 bases from V and 1 base from J, leaving 4 bases between. This CDR3 spans 12 amino acids. In germline, CDR1 is SGHVS, CDR2 FQNEAQ. CDR3 sequence (DNA): TGTGCCAGCAGCTTGAGGTCCTACGAGCAGTACTTC. Amino acid sequence: CASSLRSYEQYF.

This rearrangement joins TRBV13 to TRBJ2-1, with 7 bases matching TRBD2. The CDR3 contains 16 residues. V lost 2 bases and J lost 4; bases outside the gene matches: 8. CDR1 PRHDT and CDR2 FYEKMQ come from the germline V gene (reference sequence). The CDR3 loop is CASSLRAGVRYNEQFF. The CDR3 coding sequence is TGTGCCAGCAGCTTAAGGGCGGGAGTGAGGTACAATGAGCAGTTCTTC. Complete variable domain (other parts from reference TRBV13 and TRBJ2-1): AAGVIQSPRHLIKEKRETATLKCYPIPRHDTVYWYQQGPGQDPQFLISFYEKMQSDKGSIPDRFSAQQFSDYHSELNMSSLELGDSALYFCASSLRAGVRYNEQFFGPGTRLTVL.

The V gene is TRBV9, the J gene TRBJ1-2; the D gene is possibly TRBD1 (6 bases). This CDR3 region has 16 residues. Germline V gene data show CDR1 as SGDLS and CDR2 as YYNGEE. The V end was cut by 0 bases, the J end by 8 bases, with 20 bases between. The CDR3 DNA follows: TGTGCCAGCAGCGTAGTTACAGGACCCAGGGGATCGGGCTACACCTTC. It yields the protein CASSVVTGPRGSGYTF.

The chain employs TRBV14 and TRBJ1-2; D is uncertain. CDR1 is SGHDN and CDR2 is FVKESK in the germline V gene. The CDR3 has 15 residues. The V end lost 0 bases, the J end lost 5 bases, and 13 bases lay between the germline ends. The CDR3 sequence: CASSQDQEGWYGYTF. CDR3 DNA: TGTGCCAGCAGCCAAGATCAGGAGGGCTGGTATGGCTACACCTTC.

The rearrangement joins TRBV29-1 to TRBJ2-7; D gene uncertain. The CDR3 spans 11 residues. CDR1 is SQVTM, CDR2 ANQGSEA, per germline. V lost 5 bases and J lost 8, with 13 bases in between. The CDR3 sequence is CSVLSGDKQYF. In DNA, the CDR3 is TGCAGCGTTCTGAGTGGAGATAAGCAGTACTTC.

The chain uses TRBV4-1 and TRBJ2-3; TRBD2 matches 9 bases. This CDR3 region has 19 residues. V lost 0 bases to trimming and J lost 5 bases; unmatched junction nucleotides: 15. Per germline, CDR1 MGHRA and CDR2 YSYEKL. CDR3 residues: CASSQEPIALAGTIDTQYF. CDR3 bases: TGCGCCAGCAGCCAAGAACCGATAGCGCTAGCGGGGACGATAGATACGCAGTATTTT.

The J gene is TRBJ2-5, the V gene TRBV15; D is unclear. The length of the CDR3 is 13 residues. Trimming pared 1 base from V and 7 bases from J, leaving 10 bases between. From germline, CDR1 is LNHNV and CDR2 YYDKDF (reference sequence). CDR3 coding DNA: TGTGCCACCAGCAGAGGGGCTACCGGGACCCAGTACTTC. It codes for CATSRGATGTQYF.

This chain links TRBV6-5 with TRBJ1-4, with D possibly TRBD1 on 6 matching bases. From germline, CDR1 is MNHEY and CDR2 SVGAGI. The CDR3 has 11 amino acids. V was clipped by 8 bases and J by 5 bases, with 6 bases between them. The chain's CDR3 is CASQGNEKLFF. In DNA form, the CDR3 reads TGTGCCAGCCAGGGGAATGAAAAACTGTTTTTT.

The gene calls are TRBV7-8 and TRBJ1-3, with D perhaps matching TRBD1 (5 bases). The V gene lost 4 bases and the J gene lost 0 bases, with 13 bases spanning the gap. CDR1 and CDR2 from the germline V gene are SGHVS and FQNEAQ. This CDR3 is built from 16 residues. The CDR3 DNA reads TGTGCCAGCAGCTCACGACAGATACTCTCTGGAAACACCATATATTTT. Its translation is CASSSRQILSGNTIYF.

This chain links TRBV29-1 with TRBJ1-4; TRBD1 is a possible D gene (5 bases). This CDR3 contains 12 residues. From germline, CDR1 is SQVTM and CDR2 ANQGSEA. V was shortened by 4 bases and J by 9 bases, with 12 bases between the two germline ends. The CDR3 DNA follows: TGCAGCGTTGGAGGGACTCCACAAAAACTGTTTTTT. Encoded protein: CSVGGTPQKLFF.

The rearrangement uses TRBV6-5 and TRBJ1-3; 7 positions agree with TRBD1. V dropped 6 bases and J dropped 0; count of bases not matched to a gene: 5. There are 15 residues in the CDR3. Germline V gene data show CDR1 as MNHEY and CDR2 as SVGAGI. The CDR3 region is CASRPGTASGNTIYF. DNA of the CDR3: TGTGCCAGCAGACCCGGGACAGCCTCTGGAAACACCATATATTTT.

This chain connects TRBV5-4 to TRBJ1-2; perhaps TRBD1 as D (6 bases). Germline V gene data show CDR1 as SGHNT and CDR2 as YYREEE (reference sequence). V lost 3 bases to trimming and J lost 3 bases, with 15 bases between them. The CDR3 is 15 residues long. This CDR3 reads CASSSGGGRDYGYTF. The CDR3, as DNA: TGTGCCAGCAGCTCTGGGGGGGGCCGGGACTATGGCTACACCTTC.

The chain recombines TRBV4-1 with TRBJ1-2; D might be TRBD1 (6 bases). The CDR3 is made up of 15 amino acids. The germline V gene encodes CDR1 MGHRA and CDR2 YSYEKL. V was trimmed by 7 bases and J by 1 base, leaving 16 bases between them. The CDR3: CASTRGPGDNYGYTF. The CDR3 region has the DNA TGCGCCAGCACCCGGGGCCCAGGGGATAACTATGGCTACACCTTC.

The rearrangement uses TRBV7-3 and TRBJ2-1; 9 bases are shared with TRBD2. Germline assignment: CDR1 SGHTA and CDR2 FQGTGA. The CDR3 runs to 15 residues. The trim removed 4 bases at V and 4 bases at J, leaving 5 bases unmatched. CDR3 amino acids: CASSSQAGGYNEQFF. CDR3 DNA sequence: TGTGCCAGCAGCTCCCAAGCGGGGGGATACAATGAGCAGTTCTTC. Full variable domain (remainder filled in from reference TRBV7-3 and TRBJ2-1): GAGVSQTPSNKVTEKGKYVELRCDPISGHTALYWYRQSLGQGPEFLIYFQGTGAADDSGLPNDRFFAVRPEGSVSTLKIQRTERGDSAVYLCASSSQAGGYNEQFFGPGTRLTVL.

The rearrangement links TRBV19 to TRBJ2-2, with D perhaps matching TRBD2 (6 bases). V was trimmed by 8 bases and J by 0 bases, leaving 13 bases between them. Germline values: CDR1 LNHDA, CDR2 SQIVND (reference sequence). This CDR3 comprises 15 residues. This chain's CDR3 is CASCGGIANTGELFF. CDR3 coding DNA: TGTGCCAGTTGTGGCGGGATTGCGAACACCGGGGAGCTGTTTTTT.

This clone was detected a few times. The chain carries TRBV15 and TRBJ1-5; no clear D gene. Trimming pared 1 base from V and 6 bases from J, leaving 4 bases between. The CDR3 extends over 12 amino acids. CDR1 is LNHNV and CDR2 is YYDKDF in the germline V gene (reference sequence). The CDR3 loop reads CATSRVGQPQHF. The CDR3 nucleotides are TGTGCCACCAGCAGAGTCGGTCAGCCCCAGCATTTT.

The chain has TRBV27 and TRBJ1-2, with unresolved D. The CDR3 length is 13 residues. CDR1 and CDR2 from the germline V gene are MNHEY and SMNVEV (reference sequence). V was cut by 6 bases and J by 4 bases, with 12 bases left in between. The CDR3 reads CASRSNSLYGYTF. The CDR3 DNA sequence: TGTGCCAGCAGATCGAACAGTCTCTATGGCTACACCTTC.

The rearrangement links TRBV28 to TRBJ1-6; D not resolved. V was clipped by 7 bases and J by 5 bases, with 3 bases between them. From germline, CDR1 is MDHEN and CDR2 SYDVKM. This CDR3 spans 11 amino acids. CDR3 nucleotides: TGTGCCAGCAACAATAATTCACCCCTCCACTTT. It translates to CASNNNSPLHF.

This chain links TRBV4-1 with TRBJ2-3, with 7 bases identical to TRBD1. V shed 0 bases, J shed 7 bases, and the junction held 7 bases outside the gene matches. The CDR3 is made up of 15 amino acids. CDR1 MGHRA and CDR2 YSYEKL come from the germline V gene. CDR3 DNA: TGCGCCAGCAGCCAAGAAGGGGGCACCCCCAATACGCAGTATTTT. Encoded protein: CASSQEGGTPNTQYF.